These T cell receptor beta chains were read from a single sample in a study of T cell repertoires in cytomegalovirus infection. MiXCR, run by TCRdb on the reads, gives a single entry per CDR3 protein. This sample has hundreds of thousands of distinct CDR3 sequences, with 15% to 20% found just once. The sequenced material came from PBMCs. The source of these receptors is a human donor in good health (CMV status not recorded). Some clones in this sample may be carry-over from other donors' samples. CDR3s include the opening cysteine and the closing phenylalanine or tryptophan.

j_call: TRBJ2-3
v_call: TRBV5-6
cdr3_aa: CASIGRGVADTQYF

j_call: TRBJ2-1
v_call: TRBV24-1
cdr3_aa: CATSKDGTGGEQFF

j_call: TRBJ1-4
v_call: TRBV6-1
cdr3_aa: CASSEGPATNEKLFF

j_call: TRBJ2-1
v_call: TRBV20-1
cdr3_aa: CSGFARDVSGRYNEQFF

j_call: TRBJ1-6
v_call: TRBV7-3
cdr3_aa: CASSLAGGRGDSPLHF

j_call: TRBJ1-2
v_call: TRBV4-3
cdr3_aa: CASSPRSQGTYGYTF

j_call: TRBJ1-5
v_call: TRBV4-2
cdr3_aa: CASSHQMGNRVQPQHF

j_call: TRBJ1-5
v_call: TRBV6-2/TRBV6-3
cdr3_aa: CASSDAHSNQPQHF

j_call: TRBJ1-1
v_call: TRBV29-1
cdr3_aa: CSVRGLLNTEAFF

j_call: TRBJ2-2
v_call: TRBV4-1
cdr3_aa: CASSQGQGRTGELFF

j_call: TRBJ1-5
v_call: TRBV4-2
cdr3_aa: CASSQVIENQPQHF

j_call: TRBJ2-7
v_call: TRBV4-1
cdr3_aa: CASSIGASGGLISYEQYF

j_call: TRBJ1-5
v_call: TRBV18
cdr3_aa: CASSPVGTQPQHF

j_call: TRBJ2-7
v_call: TRBV12-3/TRBV12-4
cdr3_aa: CASSLGSTEQYF

j_call: TRBJ2-7
v_call: TRBV6-1
cdr3_aa: CASSTQGGSYEQYF

j_call: TRBJ1-4
v_call: TRBV4-3
cdr3_aa: CASSQARTGLLGDEKLFF

j_call: TRBJ1-1
v_call: TRBV12-3/TRBV12-4
cdr3_aa: CASLGGTEAFF

j_call: TRBJ1-1
v_call: TRBV12-3/TRBV12-4
cdr3_aa: CASSLRTGGTEAFF

j_call: TRBJ2-7
v_call: TRBV20-1
cdr3_aa: CSAQGDYEQYF

j_call: TRBJ1-1
v_call: TRBV5-4
cdr3_aa: CASSLLDTEAFF

j_call: TRBJ2-1
v_call: TRBV7-2
cdr3_aa: CASSFVGTPSNEQFF

j_call: TRBJ2-2
v_call: TRBV19
cdr3_aa: CASSIRDRGSAGELFF

j_call: TRBJ1-5
v_call: TRBV7-9
cdr3_aa: CARPPSTDSPCGPQHF

j_call: TRBJ1-1
v_call: TRBV12-3/TRBV12-4
cdr3_aa: CASSLEWSEAFF

j_call: TRBJ2-3
v_call: TRBV11-3
cdr3_aa: CASSQDSVTDTQYF

j_call: TRBJ2-4
v_call: TRBV25-1
cdr3_aa: CASSPGWATKNIQYF

j_call: TRBJ2-7
v_call: TRBV11-2
cdr3_aa: CASSLVAGPGGTYEQYF

j_call: TRBJ1-2
v_call: TRBV28
cdr3_aa: CASSEGQGAGYTF

j_call: TRBJ2-5
v_call: TRBV18
cdr3_aa: CASSPSGTQETQYF

j_call: TRBJ2-1
v_call: TRBV7-6
cdr3_aa: CASSLGNGLELYNEQFF

j_call: TRBJ2-7
v_call: TRBV20-1
cdr3_aa: CSAREEGGLTREQYF

j_call: TRBJ2-7
v_call: TRBV25-1
cdr3_aa: CASSGVLMSEQYF

j_call: TRBJ2-2
v_call: TRBV7-9
cdr3_aa: CASSSNPGGNTGELFF

j_call: TRBJ2-3
v_call: TRBV7-8
cdr3_aa: CASSQEQGLADTQYF

j_call: TRBJ2-3
v_call: TRBV20-1
cdr3_aa: CSAPSQPDTDTQYF

j_call: TRBJ1-1
v_call: TRBV5-1
cdr3_aa: CASSPDGDAGTEAFF

j_call: TRBJ2-2
v_call: TRBV28
cdr3_aa: CASSPPLAGGITGELFF

j_call: TRBJ1-5
v_call: TRBV7-2
cdr3_aa: CASSLDREVQPQHF

j_call: TRBJ2-7
v_call: TRBV6-5
cdr3_aa: CASSYGRAPIPTEQYF

j_call: TRBJ1-3
v_call: TRBV12-3/TRBV12-4
cdr3_aa: CASIGNTIYF

j_call: TRBJ2-7
v_call: TRBV7-8
cdr3_aa: CASSLAGTGSSYEQYF